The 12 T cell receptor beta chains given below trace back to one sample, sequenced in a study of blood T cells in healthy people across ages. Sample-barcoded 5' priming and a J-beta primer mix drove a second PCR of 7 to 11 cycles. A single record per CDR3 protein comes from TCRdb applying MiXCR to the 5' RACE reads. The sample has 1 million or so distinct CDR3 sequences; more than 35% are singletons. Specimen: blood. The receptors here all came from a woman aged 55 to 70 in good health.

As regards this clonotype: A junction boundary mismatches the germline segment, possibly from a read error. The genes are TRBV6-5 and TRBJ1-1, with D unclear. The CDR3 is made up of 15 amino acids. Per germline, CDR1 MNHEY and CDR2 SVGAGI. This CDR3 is CANSYRGLMNTEAFF. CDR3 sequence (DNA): TGTGCCAACAGTTACCGCGGACTGATGAACACTGAAGCTTTCTTT.

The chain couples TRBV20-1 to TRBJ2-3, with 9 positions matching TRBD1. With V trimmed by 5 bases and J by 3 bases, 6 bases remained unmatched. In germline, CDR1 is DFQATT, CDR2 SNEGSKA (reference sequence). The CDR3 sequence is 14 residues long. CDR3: CSARWDRATDTQYF. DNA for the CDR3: TGCAGTGCTCGTTGGGACAGGGCGACAGATACGCAGTATTTT.

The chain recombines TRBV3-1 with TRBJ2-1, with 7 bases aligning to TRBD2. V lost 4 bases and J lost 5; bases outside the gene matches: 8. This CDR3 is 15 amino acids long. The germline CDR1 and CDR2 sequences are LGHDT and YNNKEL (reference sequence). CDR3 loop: CASSPKRGTNNEQFF. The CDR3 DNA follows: TGTGCCAGCAGCCCGAAGCGAGGGACTAACAATGAGCAGTTCTTC.

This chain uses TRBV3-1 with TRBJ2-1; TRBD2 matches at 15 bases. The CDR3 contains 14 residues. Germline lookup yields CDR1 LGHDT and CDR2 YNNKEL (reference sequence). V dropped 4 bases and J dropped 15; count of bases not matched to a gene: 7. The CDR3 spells CASSLRTSGRAPFF. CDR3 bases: TGTGCCAGCAGCCTCAGGACTAGCGGGAGGGCCCCGTTCTTC.

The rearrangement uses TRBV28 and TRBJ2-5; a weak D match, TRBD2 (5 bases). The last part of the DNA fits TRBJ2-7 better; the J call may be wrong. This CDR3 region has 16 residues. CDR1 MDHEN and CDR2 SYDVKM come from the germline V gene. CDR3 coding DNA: TGTGCCAGCAGTACCCCCGTTACTCCGGGTGCGGGCGAGCAGTACTTC. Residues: CASSTPVTPGAGEQYF.

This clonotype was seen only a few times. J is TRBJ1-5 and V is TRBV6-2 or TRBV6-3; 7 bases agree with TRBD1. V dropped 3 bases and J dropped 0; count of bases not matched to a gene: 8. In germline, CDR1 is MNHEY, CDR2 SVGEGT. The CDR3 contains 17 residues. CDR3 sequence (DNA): TGTGCCAGCAGTTATTCGACAGGGCCCTATAGCAATCAGCCCCAGCATTTT. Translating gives CASSYSTGPYSNQPQHF.

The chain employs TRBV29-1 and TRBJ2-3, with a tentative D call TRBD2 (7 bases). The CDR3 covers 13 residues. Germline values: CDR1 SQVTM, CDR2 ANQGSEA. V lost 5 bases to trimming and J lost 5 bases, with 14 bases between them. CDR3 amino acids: CSVRGGVEDTQYF. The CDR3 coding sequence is TGCAGCGTTCGAGGGGGGGTAGAAGATACGCAGTATTTT.

The CDR3 reads CASSLEEGKVDTQYF. The CDR3 DNA sequence: TGCGCCAGCAGCTTGGAAGAGGGGAAGGTGGATACGCAGTATTTT. The rearrangement uses TRBV5-1 and TRBJ2-3; the D call may be TRBD1 or TRBD2 (5 bases each). Germline V gene lookup returns CDR1 SGHRS and CDR2 YFSETQ. V shed 0 bases and J shed 6 bases, with 14 bases lying between them. The CDR3 is 15 residues long. The full variable domain, completed using reference TRBV5-1 and TRBJ2-3, is KAGVTQTPRYLIKTRGQQVTLSCSPISGHRSVSWYQQTPGQGLQFLFEYFSETQRNKGNFPGRFSGRQFSNSRSEMNVSTLELGDSALYLCASSLEEGKVDTQYFGPGTRLTVL.

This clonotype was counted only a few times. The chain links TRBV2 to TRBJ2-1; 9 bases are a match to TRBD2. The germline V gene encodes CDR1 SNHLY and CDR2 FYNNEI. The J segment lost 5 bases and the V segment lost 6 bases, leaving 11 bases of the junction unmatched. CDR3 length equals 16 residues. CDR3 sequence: CASSLALAGEHNEQFF. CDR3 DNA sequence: TGTGCCAGCAGCCTGGCTTTAGCGGGAGAACACAATGAGCAGTTCTTC.

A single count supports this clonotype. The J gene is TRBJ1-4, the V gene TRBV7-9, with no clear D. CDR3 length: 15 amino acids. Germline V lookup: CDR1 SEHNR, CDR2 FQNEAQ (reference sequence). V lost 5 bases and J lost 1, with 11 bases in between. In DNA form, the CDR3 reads TGTGCCAGCAGCCCGGTGGAGGGAACTAATGAAAAACTGTTTTTT. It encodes CASSPVEGTNEKLFF. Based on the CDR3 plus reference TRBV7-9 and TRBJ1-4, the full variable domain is DTGVSQNPRHKITKRGQNVTFRCDPISEHNRLYWYRQTLGQGPEFLTYFQNEAQLEKSRLLSDRFSAERPKGSFSTLEIQRTEQGDSAMYLCASSPVEGTNEKLFFGSGTQLSVL.

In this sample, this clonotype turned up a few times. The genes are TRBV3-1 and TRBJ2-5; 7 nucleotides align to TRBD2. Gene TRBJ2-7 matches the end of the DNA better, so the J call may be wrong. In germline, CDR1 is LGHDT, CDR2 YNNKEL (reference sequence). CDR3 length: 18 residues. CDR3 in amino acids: CASSQDWASGGLGNEQYF. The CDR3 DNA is TGTGCCAGCAGCCAAGATTGGGCTAGCGGAGGTCTGGGAAACGAGCAGTACTTC.

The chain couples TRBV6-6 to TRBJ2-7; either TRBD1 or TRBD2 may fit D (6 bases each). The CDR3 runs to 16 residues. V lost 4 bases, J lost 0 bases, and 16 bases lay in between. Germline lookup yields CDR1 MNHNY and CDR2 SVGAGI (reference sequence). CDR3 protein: CASSWSTGALSYEQYF. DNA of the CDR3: TGTGCCAGCAGTTGGAGTACGGGGGCCCTCTCCTACGAGCAGTACTTC.